The text below deals with one T cell receptor beta chain. Its matching antigen is unknown. This sample is drawn from a study of cytomegalovirus exposure and HLA in healthy donors. There were likely unrecorded immune exposures, though donors were nominally healthy when sampled. The PCR employed 60 Vbeta primers together with 13 Jbeta primers. Data came from immunoSEQ multiplex PCR; TCRdb stores just in-frame clones and leaves some out. This table holds 150,000 to 180,000 clones, over 60% found once. The germline CDR1 and CDR2 sequences are MNHEY and SVGAGI. CDR3 size: 15 residues. The J segment lost 6 bases and the V segment lost 0 bases, leaving 4 bases of the junction unmatched. Study results and caveats: Previously analyzed data showed that most TCR beta V segments were productive at a frequency of about 90% or about 30%.

The sequencing input was PBMCs. The chain carries TRBV6-5 and TRBJ2-7; 11 bases align to TRBD2. The source of this sequence is a middle-aged woman in good health and CMV-seronegative. CDR3 sequence reads: CASSYSTGLAVEQYF. The CDR3, as DNA: TGTGCCAGCAGTTACTCGACGGGACTAGCGGTCGAGCAGTACTTC.